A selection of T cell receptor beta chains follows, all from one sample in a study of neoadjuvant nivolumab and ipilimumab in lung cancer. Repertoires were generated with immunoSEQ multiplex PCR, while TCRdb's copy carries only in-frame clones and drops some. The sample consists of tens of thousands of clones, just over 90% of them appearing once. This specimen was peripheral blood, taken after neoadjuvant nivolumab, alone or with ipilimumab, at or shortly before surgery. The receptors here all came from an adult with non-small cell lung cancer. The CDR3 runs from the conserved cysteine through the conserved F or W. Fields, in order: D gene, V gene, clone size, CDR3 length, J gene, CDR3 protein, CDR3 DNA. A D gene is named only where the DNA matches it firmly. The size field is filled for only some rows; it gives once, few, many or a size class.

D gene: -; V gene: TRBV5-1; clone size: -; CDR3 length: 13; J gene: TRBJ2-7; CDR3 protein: CASSGGDVYEQYF; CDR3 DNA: TGCGCCAGCAGCGGCGGGGATGTCTACGAGCAGTACTTC
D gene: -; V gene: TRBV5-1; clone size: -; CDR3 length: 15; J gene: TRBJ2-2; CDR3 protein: CASLTGTSNTGELFF; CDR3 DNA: TGCGCCAGCCTCACCGGGACATCGAACACCGGGGAGCTGTTTTTT
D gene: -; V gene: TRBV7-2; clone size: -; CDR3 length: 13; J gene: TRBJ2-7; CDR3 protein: CASSLERTGEQYF; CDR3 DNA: TGTGCCAGCAGCTTAGAAAGAACAGGCGAGCAGTACTTC
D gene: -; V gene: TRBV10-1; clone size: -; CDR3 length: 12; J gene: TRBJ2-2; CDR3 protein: CASSAHPGELFF; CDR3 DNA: TGCGCCAGCAGTGCACACCCCGGGGAGCTGTTTTTT
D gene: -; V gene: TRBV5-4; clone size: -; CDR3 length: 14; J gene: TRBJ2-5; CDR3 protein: CASSLRGGGETQYF; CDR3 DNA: TGTGCCAGCAGCTTGCGGGGAGGCGGGGAGACCCAGTACTTC
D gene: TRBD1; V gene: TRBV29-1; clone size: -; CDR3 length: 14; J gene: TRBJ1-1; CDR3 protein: CSVRTGGGNTEAFF; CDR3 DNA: TGCAGCGTCCGGACAGGGGGGGGGAACACTGAAGCTTTCTTT
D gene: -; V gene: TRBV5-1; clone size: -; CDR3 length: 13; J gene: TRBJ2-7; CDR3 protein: CASGLDTAGEQYF; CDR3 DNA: TGCGCCAGCGGTCTAGACACGGCGGGGGAGCAGTACTTC
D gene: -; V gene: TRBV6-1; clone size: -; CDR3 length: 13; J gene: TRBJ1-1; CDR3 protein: CASSPWGNTEAFF; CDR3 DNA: TGTGCCAGCAGTCCTTGGGGTAACACTGAAGCTTTCTTT
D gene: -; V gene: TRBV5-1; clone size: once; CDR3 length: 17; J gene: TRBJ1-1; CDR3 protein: CASSAGLWSRVNTEAFF; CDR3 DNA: TGCGCCAGCAGCGCCGGGCTATGGAGCCGAGTGAACACTGAAGCTTTCTTT
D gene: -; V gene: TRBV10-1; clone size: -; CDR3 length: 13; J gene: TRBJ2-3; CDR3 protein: CASWASLTDTQYF; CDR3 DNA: TGCGCCAGCTGGGCTAGCTTAACAGATACGCAGTATTTT
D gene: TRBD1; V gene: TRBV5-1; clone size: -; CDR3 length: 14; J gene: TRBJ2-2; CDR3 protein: CASSSGQQTGELFF; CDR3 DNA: TGCGCCAGCAGCTCGGGACAGCAGACCGGGGAGCTGTTTTTT
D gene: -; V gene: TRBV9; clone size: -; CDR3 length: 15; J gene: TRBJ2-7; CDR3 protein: CASSVGWGTSYEQYF; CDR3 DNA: TGTGCCAGCAGCGTGGGGTGGGGGACCTCCTACGAGCAGTACTTC
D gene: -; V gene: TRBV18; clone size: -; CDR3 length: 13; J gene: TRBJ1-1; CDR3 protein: CASSPRQNTEAFF; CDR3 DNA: TGTGCCAGCTCACCACGGCAGAACACTGAAGCTTTCTTT
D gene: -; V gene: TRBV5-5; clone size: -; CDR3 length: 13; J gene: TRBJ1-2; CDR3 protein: CASSLAEGYGYTF; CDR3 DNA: TGTGCCAGCAGCTTGGCAGAGGGGTATGGCTACACCTTC
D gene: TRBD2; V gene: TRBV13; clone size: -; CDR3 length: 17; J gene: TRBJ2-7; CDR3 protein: CASSATSGGPPTYEQYF; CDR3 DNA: TGTGCCAGCAGCGCTACTAGCGGGGGCCCTCCCACCTACGAGCAGTACTTC
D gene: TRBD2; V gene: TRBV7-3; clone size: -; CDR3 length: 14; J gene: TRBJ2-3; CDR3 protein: CASSSGTSGVTQYF; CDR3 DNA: TGTGCCAGCAGCTCCGGGACTAGCGGGGTCACGCAGTATTTT
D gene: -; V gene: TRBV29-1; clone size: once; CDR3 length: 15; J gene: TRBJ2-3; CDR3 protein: CSVAPQGGSTDTQYF; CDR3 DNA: TGCAGCGTGGCCCCTCAGGGCGGTAGCACAGATACGCAGTATTTT
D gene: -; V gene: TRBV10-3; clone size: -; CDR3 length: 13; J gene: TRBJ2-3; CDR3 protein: CAISDGLTDTQYF; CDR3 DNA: TGTGCCATCAGTGACGGGCTCACAGATACGCAGTATTTT
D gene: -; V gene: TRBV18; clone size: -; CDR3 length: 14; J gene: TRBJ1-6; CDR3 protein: CASSPEQGNSPLHF; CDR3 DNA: TGTGCCAGCTCACCCGAACAGGGTAATTCACCCCTCCACTTT
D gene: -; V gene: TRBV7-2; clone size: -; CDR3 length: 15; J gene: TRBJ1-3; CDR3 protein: CASSPHRGSGNTIYF; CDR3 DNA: TGTGCCAGCAGCCCCCACAGAGGTTCTGGAAACACCATATATTTT
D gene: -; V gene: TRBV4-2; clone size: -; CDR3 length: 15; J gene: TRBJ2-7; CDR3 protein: CASSPREKGTYEQYF; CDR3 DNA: TGTGCCAGCAGCCCCCGGGAGAAGGGGACCTACGAGCAGTACTTC